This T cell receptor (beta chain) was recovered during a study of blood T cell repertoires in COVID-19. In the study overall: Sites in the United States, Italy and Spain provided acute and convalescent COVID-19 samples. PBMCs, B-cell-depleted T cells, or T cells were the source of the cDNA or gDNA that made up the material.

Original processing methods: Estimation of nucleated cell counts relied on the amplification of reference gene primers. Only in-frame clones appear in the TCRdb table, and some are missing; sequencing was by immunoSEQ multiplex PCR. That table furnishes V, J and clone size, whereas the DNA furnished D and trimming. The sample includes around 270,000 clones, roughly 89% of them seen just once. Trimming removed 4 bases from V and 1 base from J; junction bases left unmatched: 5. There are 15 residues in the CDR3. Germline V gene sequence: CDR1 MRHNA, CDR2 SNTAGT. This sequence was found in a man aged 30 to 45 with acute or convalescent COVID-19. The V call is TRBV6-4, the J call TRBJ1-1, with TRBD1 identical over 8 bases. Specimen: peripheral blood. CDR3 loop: CASSAGGTGNTEAFF. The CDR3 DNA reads TGTGCCAGCAGTGCCGGGGGGACAGGGAACACTGAAGCTTTCTTT.